One and the same sample provided the 25 T cell receptor beta chains below, sequenced in a study of response to subunit inactivated influenza vaccine. A single record per CDR3 protein comes from TCRdb applying MiXCR to the RT-PCR reads. The top ten hold 11% of the sample, which has about 780,000 distinct CDR3 sequences, approximately 17% seen once. This material consisted of PBMCs from blood, taken more than 4 days after vaccination. Receptors originate from a man in his forties or fifties who received an inactivated influenza vaccine.

This sequence joins TRBV10-3 and TRBJ2-2; D is unresolved. CDR1 and CDR2 from the germline V gene are ENHRY and SYGVKD. The CDR3 covers 12 residues. V was clipped by 3 bases and J by 4 bases, with 3 bases between them. Here the CDR3 reads CAISETTGELFF. The CDR3 DNA is TGTGCCATCAGTGAAACCACCGGGGAGCTGTTTTTT.

The V gene is TRBV4-1, the J gene TRBJ1-2; tentative D call: TRBD1 (5 bases). Trimming left V 0 bases short and J 6 bases short, with 17 bases between. This CDR3 comprises 16 residues. Germline assignment: CDR1 MGHRA and CDR2 YSYEKL. The CDR3: CASSQEGSRRDHGYTF. CDR3 nucleotides: TGCGCCAGCAGCCAAGAGGGGTCAAGAAGGGACCATGGCTACACCTTC.

The chain carries TRBV7-9 and TRBJ2-3; perhaps TRBD1 as D (6 bases). Germline V CDR1 and CDR2: SEHNR, FQNEAQ (reference sequence). This CDR3 is 15 amino acids long. Trimming took off 5 bases at V and 2 bases at J, with 14 bases between the two ends. This chain's CDR3 is CASSQQGEPTDTQYF. The CDR3, as DNA: TGTGCCAGCAGCCAACAGGGTGAACCCACAGATACGCAGTATTTT.

This clonotype has a handful of counts. The gene calls are TRBV7-2 and TRBJ1-6, with a possible D match to TRBD1 (6 bases). The CDR3 contains 14 residues. The germline gives CDR1 SGHTA, CDR2 FQGNSA. The V and J ends lost 3 bases and 10 bases respectively, with 13 bases between them. In DNA, the CDR3 is TGTGCCAGCAGCTTTGGACAGAGGGGCTCACCCCTCCACTTT. Amino acid sequence: CASSFGQRGSPLHF.

This clonotype was seen more than once but under ten times. The chain uses TRBV11-2 and TRBJ2-2; no clear D. The CDR3 spans 15 residues. Germline V gene lookup returns CDR1 SGHAT and CDR2 FQNNGV. Trimming shortened V by 5 bases and J by 2 bases, and 12 bases separated the two germline ends. The CDR3 DNA reads TGTGCCAGCAGCCGGACGGTACACAACACCGGGGAGCTGTTTTTT. Protein sequence: CASSRTVHNTGELFF. The full variable domain, rest sourced from reference TRBV11-2 and TRBJ2-2, is EAGVAQSPRYKIIEKRQSVAFWCNPISGHATLYWYQQILGQGPKLLIQFQNNGVVDDSQLPKDRFSAERLKGVDSTLKIQPAKLEDSAVYLCASSRTVHNTGELFFGEGSRLTVL.

This sequence joins TRBV10-3 and TRBJ2-7; D not certain. Germline V gene lookup returns CDR1 ENHRY and CDR2 SYGVKD. This CDR3 contains 14 residues. Trimming removed 3 bases from V and 0 bases from J, with 9 bases in between. CDR3 sequence reads: CAISDTVISYEQYF. CDR3 DNA: TGTGCCATCAGTGATACGGTGATCTCCTACGAGCAGTACTTC.

Ten or more counts support this clonotype. The rearrangement links TRBV27 to TRBJ2-7; 9 bases align to TRBD2. The CDR3 spans 15 residues. J was trimmed by 2 bases and V by 5 bases; bases with no gene match: 7. CDR1 and CDR2 from the germline V gene are MNHEY and SMNVEV (reference sequence). The CDR3 DNA is TGTGCCAGCAGTCCCGGACTAGCGCCAACCTACGAGCAGTACTTC. It codes for CASSPGLAPTYEQYF.

This clonotype showed up just a few times. The V and J genes are TRBV20-1 and TRBJ2-1; D remains unclear. CDR3 length: 14 residues. The V gene lost 6 bases and the J gene lost 7 bases, with 19 bases spanning the gap. Germline V gene data show CDR1 as DFQATT and CDR2 as SNEGSKA (reference sequence). CDR3 loop: CSAWSLGIGNEQFF. CDR3 sequence (DNA): TGCAGTGCCTGGTCCCTGGGGATAGGGAATGAGCAGTTCTTC.

A few counts support this clonotype. The rearrangement links TRBV20-1 to TRBJ2-7; 11 nucleotides align to TRBD1. CDR3 length equals 14 residues. Germline V gene lookup returns CDR1 DFQATT and CDR2 SNEGSKA (reference sequence). V gave up 6 bases and J gave up 3 bases; unmatched junction bases: 7. The CDR3 sequence is CSAPKGQGVYEQYF. CDR3 nucleotide sequence: TGCAGTGCACCTAAGGGACAGGGGGTCTACGAGCAGTACTTC.

This clonotype has only a few counts. The rearrangement joins TRBV20-1 to TRBJ1-5; 8 positions agree with TRBD1. There are 15 residues in the CDR3. Trimming cost V 0 bases and J 6 bases; bases outside gene matches: 7. Looked up from germline, CDR1 is DFQATT and CDR2 is SNEGSKA (reference sequence). CDR3 sequence reads: CSARDGAGGSQPQHF. The CDR3 DNA is TGCAGTGCTAGAGATGGGGCAGGGGGCAGTCAGCCCCAGCATTTT.

The rearrangement joins TRBV4-3 to TRBJ2-6; D gene uncertain. V was clipped by 0 bases and J by 4 bases, with 10 bases between them. CDR1 is LGHNA and CDR2 is YSLEER in the germline V gene. This CDR3 comprises 16 residues. The CDR3 DNA follows: TGCGCCAGCAGCCAAGATCTGAGGTCAGGGGCCAACGTCCTGACTTTC. It translates to CASSQDLRSGANVLTF.

This chain connects TRBV3-1 to TRBJ2-2; 7 nucleotides line up with TRBD2. CDR3 length equals 15 residues. The ends lost 2 bases at V and 7 bases at J; junction bases unmatched: 7. Germline values: CDR1 LGHDT, CDR2 YNNKEL (reference sequence). CDR3 sequence: CASSQSGTTDGELFF. CDR3 DNA sequence: TGTGCCAGCAGCCAATCCGGGACTACGGACGGGGAGCTGTTTTTT.

The chain has TRBV23-1 and TRBJ2-1; 8 bases are a match to TRBD1. TRBV23-1 is annotated as an ORF whose role is uncertain. This CDR3 has 23 residues. Trimming cost V 3 bases and J 5 bases; bases outside gene matches: 30. CDR3 nucleotides: TGCGCCAGCAGTCACTTGTCACTCGGTCTCACCCTTGTTCCGGGACAGGACAACAATGAGCAGTTCTTC. This gives the protein CASSHLSLGLTLVPGQDNNEQFF.

This clonotype was seen a handful of times. This chain links TRBV12-3 or TRBV12-4 with TRBJ2-1; 7 bases match TRBD1. The CDR3 loop spans 16 amino acids. The J segment lost 0 bases and the V segment lost 5 bases, leaving 7 bases of the junction unmatched. CDR3 nucleotide sequence: TGTGCCAGCAGTCCCCCCGACAGGGTCTCCTACAATGAGCAGTTCTTC. Its protein is CASSPPDRVSYNEQFF.

The J gene is TRBJ2-5, the V gene TRBV6-2 or TRBV6-3; TRBD1 or TRBD2 may be the D gene (5 bases each). Trimming left V 2 bases short and J 3 bases short, with 22 bases between. CDR3 length equals 18 residues. Germline values: CDR1 MNHEY, CDR2 SVGEGT. CDR3 region: CASSYPPGVWDPEETQYF. The CDR3 nucleotides are TGTGCCAGCAGTTACCCACCAGGTGTTTGGGACCCCGAAGAGACCCAGTACTTC.

This chain connects TRBV4-2 to TRBJ1-1; TRBD1 is a possible D gene (6 bases). The CDR3 runs to 16 residues. Between the trimmed V and J ends, which lost 3 bases and 4 bases, there was a span of 18 bases. The germline V gene has CDR1 LGHNA and CDR2 YNFKEQ. The DNA for the CDR3 is TGTGCCAGCAGCCACCGGGGGGGACAACGGATCACTGAAGCTTTCTTT. Translating it yields CASSHRGGQRITEAFF.

The V gene is TRBV5-1, the J gene TRBJ1-1; D unclear. This CDR3 is built from 15 residues. In germline, CDR1 is SGHRS, CDR2 YFSETQ. Trimming shortened V by 0 bases and J by 0 bases, and 9 bases separated the two germline ends. The CDR3 DNA is TGCGCCAGCAGCTTGGTAACAGCGATGAACACTGAAGCTTTCTTT. It translates to CASSLVTAMNTEAFF.

This clonotype was observed a handful of times. V and J are TRBV27 and TRBJ1-2, with D possibly being TRBD1 (5 bases). This CDR3 comprises 15 residues. V was shortened by 0 bases and J by 7 bases, with 15 bases between the two germline ends. CDR1 and CDR2 from the germline V gene are MNHEY and SMNVEV (reference sequence). The CDR3 nucleotides read TGTGCCAGCAGTTTATCGGCCGGGGGGAGGCCTGGCTACACCTTC. Translation: CASSLSAGGRPGYTF.

This clonotype was seen at least ten times. V gene TRBV20-1 combines with J gene TRBJ2-3; 9 bases match TRBD2. CDR3 size: 14 residues. In germline, CDR1 is DFQATT, CDR2 SNEGSKA (reference sequence). Trimming cost V 3 bases and J 6 bases; bases outside gene matches: 7. The CDR3 reads CSASASGTEDTQYF. DNA for the CDR3: TGCAGTGCTAGCGCTAGCGGGACTGAGGATACGCAGTATTTT.

V is TRBV5-5 and J is TRBJ2-1, with a tentative D call TRBD2 (6 bases). Trimming shortened V by 0 bases and J by 4 bases, and 8 bases separated the two germline ends. The CDR3 has 14 residues. From germline, CDR1 is SGHKS and CDR2 YYEKEE (reference sequence). The CDR3 is CASSLVAAYNEQFF. Written as DNA, the CDR3 is TGTGCCAGCAGCTTGGTAGCGGCTTACAATGAGCAGTTCTTC.

The V gene is TRBV9, the J gene TRBJ2-1; 7 bases are a match to TRBD2. This CDR3 has 14 amino acids. Losses at the gene ends were 4 bases for V and 3 bases for J; bases not matched to a gene: 4. Germline CDR1 SGDLS, CDR2 YYNGEE. The CDR3 DNA sequence: TGTGCCAGCAGCTCCGGGACTAACTACAATGAGCAGTTCTTC. Amino acid sequence: CASSSGTNYNEQFF.

J is TRBJ1-1 and V is TRBV20-1, with D possibly TRBD1 on 5 matching bases. Germline CDR1 reads DFQATT; CDR2 reads SNEGSKA (reference sequence). V was shortened by 0 bases and J by 2 bases, with 13 bases between the two germline ends. The CDR3 extends over 15 amino acids. CDR3 coding DNA: TGCAGTGCTAGAGATCAGTCAGGGTACAACACTGAAGCTTTCTTT. Translation gives CSARDQSGYNTEAFF.

V and J are TRBV20-1 and TRBJ2-5; 9 bases are a match to TRBD2. Germline CDR1 is DFQATT and CDR2 is SNEGSKA (reference sequence). V dropped 1 base and J dropped 2; count of bases not matched to a gene: 5. The CDR3 is 15 amino acids. Here the CDR3 reads CSARVAGGLQETQYF. CDR3 in DNA: TGCAGTGCTAGAGTTGCGGGGGGGCTTCAAGAGACCCAGTACTTC.

The V gene is TRBV27, the J gene TRBJ1-5; 8 nucleotides line up with TRBD1. The V segment lost 5 bases and the J segment 3 bases; nucleotides outside the gene matches: 6. Germline V lookup: CDR1 MNHEY, CDR2 SMNVEV (reference sequence). This CDR3 is 15 amino acids long. In DNA, the CDR3 is TGTGCCAGCAGTCTACAGGGGGTGCTCAATCAGCCCCAGCATTTT. As protein: CASSLQGVLNQPQHF.

The V gene is TRBV20-1, the J gene TRBJ2-2; a possible D gene is TRBD2 (5 bases). This CDR3 region has 15 residues. Germline-derived CDR1 and CDR2 are DFQATT and SNEGSKA (reference sequence). Trimming stripped 5 bases from V and 1 base from J, with 14 bases between. The CDR3: CSAPQTGMNTGELFF. The CDR3 DNA sequence: TGCAGTGCTCCCCAAACGGGGATGAACACCGGGGAGCTGTTTTTT.